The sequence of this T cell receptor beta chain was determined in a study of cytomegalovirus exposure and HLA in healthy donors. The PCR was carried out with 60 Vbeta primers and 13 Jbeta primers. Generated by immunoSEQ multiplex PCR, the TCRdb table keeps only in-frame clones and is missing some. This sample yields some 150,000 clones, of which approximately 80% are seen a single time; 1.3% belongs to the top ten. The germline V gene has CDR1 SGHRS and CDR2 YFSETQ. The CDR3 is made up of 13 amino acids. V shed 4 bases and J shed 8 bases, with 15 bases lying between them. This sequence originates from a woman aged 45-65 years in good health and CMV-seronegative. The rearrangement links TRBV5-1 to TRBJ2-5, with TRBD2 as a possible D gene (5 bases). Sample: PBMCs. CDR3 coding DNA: TGCGCCAGCAGCCTGGACTCTCCGGGTACCCAGTACTTC. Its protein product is CASSLDSPGTQYF.